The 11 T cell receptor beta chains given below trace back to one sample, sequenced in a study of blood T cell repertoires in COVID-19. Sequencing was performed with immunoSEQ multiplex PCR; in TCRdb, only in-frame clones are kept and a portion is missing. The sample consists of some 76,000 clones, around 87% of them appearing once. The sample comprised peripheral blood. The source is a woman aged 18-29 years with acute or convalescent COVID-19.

CDR3 amino acids: CASSTGQGDSGANVLTF. In DNA form, the CDR3 reads TGCGCCAGCAGCACGGGACAGGGGGACTCTGGGGCCAACGTCCTGACTTTC. The chain links TRBV5-1 to TRBJ2-6; 11 bases map to TRBD1. Germline V gene sequence: CDR1 SGHRS, CDR2 YFSETQ. Losses at the gene ends were 4 bases for V and 0 bases for J; bases not matched to a gene: 3. The CDR3 consists of 17 residues.

The CDR3 bases are TGCGCCAGCAGCCAAGGCGTGAACTTCGATGAGCAGTTCTTC. It is translated as CASSQGVNFDEQFF. This sequence joins TRBV4-3 and TRBJ2-1; D unresolved. V lost 1 base, J lost 8 bases, and 12 bases lay in between. There are 14 residues in the CDR3. Germline values: CDR1 LGHNA, CDR2 YSLEER.

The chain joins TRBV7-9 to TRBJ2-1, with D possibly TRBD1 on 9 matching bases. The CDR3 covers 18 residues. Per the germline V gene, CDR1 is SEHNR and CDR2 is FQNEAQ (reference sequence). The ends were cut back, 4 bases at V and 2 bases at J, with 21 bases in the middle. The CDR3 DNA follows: TGTGCCAGCAGCTCACAGGCGGGACAGGGACTAGCCTACAATGAGCAGTTCTTC. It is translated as CASSSQAGQGLAYNEQFF.

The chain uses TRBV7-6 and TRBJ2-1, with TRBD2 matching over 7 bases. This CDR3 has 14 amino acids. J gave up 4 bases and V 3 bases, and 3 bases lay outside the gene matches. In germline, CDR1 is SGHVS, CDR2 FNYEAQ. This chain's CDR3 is CASSLGGSYNEQFF. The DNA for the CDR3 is TGTGCCAGCAGCTTGGGGGGGAGTTACAATGAGCAGTTCTTC.

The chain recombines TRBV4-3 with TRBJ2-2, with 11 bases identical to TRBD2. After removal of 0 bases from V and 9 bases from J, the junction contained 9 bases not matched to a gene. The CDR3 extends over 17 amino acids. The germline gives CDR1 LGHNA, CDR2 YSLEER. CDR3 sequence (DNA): TGCGCCAGCAGCCAAGATGTAGCGGGAGGGGGGCACCGGGAGCTGTTTTTT. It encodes CASSQDVAGGGHRELFF.

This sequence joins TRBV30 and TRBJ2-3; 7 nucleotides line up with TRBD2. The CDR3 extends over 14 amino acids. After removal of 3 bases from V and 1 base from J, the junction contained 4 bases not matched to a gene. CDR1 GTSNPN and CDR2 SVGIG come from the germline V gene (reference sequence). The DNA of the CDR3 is TGTGCCTGGAGGGGCCTAGCGGGCACAGATACGCAGTATTTT. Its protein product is CAWRGLAGTDTQYF.

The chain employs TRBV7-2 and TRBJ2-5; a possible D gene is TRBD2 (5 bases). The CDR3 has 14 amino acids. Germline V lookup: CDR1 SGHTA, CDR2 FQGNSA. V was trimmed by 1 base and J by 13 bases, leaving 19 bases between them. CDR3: CASSLVDGLSDPYF. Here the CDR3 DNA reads TGTGCCAGCAGCTTAGTAGACGGACTTTCTGACCCGTACTTC. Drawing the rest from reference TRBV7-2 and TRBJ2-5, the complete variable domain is GAGVSQSPSNKVTEKGKDVELRCDPISGHTALYWYRQSLGQGLEFLIYFQGNSAPDKSGLPSDRFSAERTGGSVSTLTIQRTQQEDSAVYLCASSLVDGLSDPYFGPGTRLLVL.

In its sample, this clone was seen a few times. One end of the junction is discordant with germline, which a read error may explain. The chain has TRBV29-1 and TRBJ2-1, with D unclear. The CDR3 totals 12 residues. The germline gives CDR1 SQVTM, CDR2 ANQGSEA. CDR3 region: CSVEGAPNEQFF. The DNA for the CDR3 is TGCAGCGTCGAAGGCGCCCCCAATGAGCAGTTCTTC.

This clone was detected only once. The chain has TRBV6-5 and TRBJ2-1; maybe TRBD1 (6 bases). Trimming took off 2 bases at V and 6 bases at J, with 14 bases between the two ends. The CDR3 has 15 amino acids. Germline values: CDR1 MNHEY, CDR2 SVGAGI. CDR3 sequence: CASSYAGDESNEQFF. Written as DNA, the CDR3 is TGTGCCAGCAGTTACGCAGGGGACGAGAGCAATGAGCAGTTCTTC.

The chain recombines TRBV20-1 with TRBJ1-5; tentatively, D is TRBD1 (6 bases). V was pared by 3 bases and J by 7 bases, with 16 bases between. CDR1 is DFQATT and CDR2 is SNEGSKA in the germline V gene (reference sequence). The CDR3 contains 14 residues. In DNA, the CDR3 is TGCAGTGCTAGTCCAGGGGCAGGTCAACAGCCCCAGCATTTT. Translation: CSASPGAGQQPQHF.

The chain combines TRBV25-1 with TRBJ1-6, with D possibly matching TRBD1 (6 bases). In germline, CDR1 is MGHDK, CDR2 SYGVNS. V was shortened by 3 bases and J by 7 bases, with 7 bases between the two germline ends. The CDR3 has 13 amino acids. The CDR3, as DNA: TGTGCCAGCAGTGAGCAGGGGAATTCACCCCTCCACTTT. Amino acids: CASSEQGNSPLHF.